This TCR beta chain stems from a study of blood T cell repertoires in COVID-19 (dated by TCRdb to the early 2020s). Turning to the overall study: The collaborator samples originated in the United States, Italy and Spain and spanned the acute and convalescent phases of COVID-19. A freely available public database, intended as a resource for researchers studying the immune response to SARS-CoV-2, is where the repertoires were released. Where HLA class I and class II types were available, the types were taken from metadata supplied by the sample provider, not from assay-based typing. The sample metadata nearly always contained a de-identified subject ID, COVID-19 status, age in years and sex. Samples were obtained from the ongoing ImmuneRACE study (first 160 participants) and from about 1,300 subjects provided by 6 global collaborators. Subjects who had been exposed to COVID-19, were actively infected with it, or had recovered from it provided the deeply sampled blood TCRbeta repertoires that made up the dataset. The prospective study material was composed of cDNA or gDNA derived from T cells, B-cell-depleted T cells, or PBMCs.

V and J are truncated by 11 bases and 9 bases respectively, leaving an intervening sequence of 23 bases. Reading the germline V gene gives CDR1 MNHEY and CDR2 SVGAGI. From the cysteine up to the phenylalanine, the CDR3 has a length of 14 residues. Solely the CDR3 DNA is kept, with 42 bases framed from the first base. Details on this clone: The antigen this receptor binds is unknown. Within one base of it there is no much larger clone, and no base qualities were kept.

The immunoSEQ Assay, a bias-controlled multiplex PCR, was used to amplify TCRbeta CDR3 regions from genomic DNA. The original pipeline was this. The number of nucleated cells in each sample was estimated by amplification of reference gene primers within the assay. To quantify the absolute abundance of each unique TCRbeta CDR3 rearrangement, sequence reads were collapsed and filtered. Productive Simpson clonality was computed per sample as the square root of Simpson's diversity index over productive rearrangements. In TCRdb, the immuneACCESS table is reduced to in-frame sequences with V and J assigned. These tables do not hold every clone; where another copy was compared, an unresolved V gene accounts for under half, and the others remain unexplained. V and J calls and clone size come straight from that table; D and trimming were deduced from the DNA. Counted in this sample were tens of thousands of clones; roughly 86% of them appeared once. Over 30% of the sample rests with the top ten.

Overall study results and their limits: Clinical and demographic metadata were provided uncurated, with the amount varying by source and participant.

Each collaborating institution followed its own protocols to collect whole blood in K2EDTA tubes. Collaborator samples were shipped for TCRbeta analysis as frozen whole blood, isolated PBMCs, or DNA extracted from either sample type. The chain couples TRBV6-5 to TRBJ1-5, with an unclear D gene assignment. Sequences were obtained from peripheral blood. The TCR originated in a man between 65 and 79 years old with acute or convalescent COVID-19. The sequence in DNA is TGTGCCGCCACCTCTAGACTGGCCTTGGGGCCCCAGCATTTT. The encoded protein is CAATSRLALGPQHF.